The 9 T cell receptor beta chains presented below share a single source sample, sequenced in a study of CD4 T cells in relation to SARS-CoV-2 and coronaviruses. Only in-frame clones appear in the TCRdb table, and some are missing; sequencing was by immunoSEQ multiplex PCR. Of some 37,000 clones in the sample, 75% to 85% were seen once. Their specific antigens are unknown. What was sequenced was memory CD4+ T cells from PBMCs, cultured in vitro. Receptor source: an adult with COVID-19.

V gene TRBV16 combines with J gene TRBJ1-5; possibly TRBD1 for D (5 bases). The CDR3 has 15 amino acids. V was pared by 0 bases and J by 7 bases, with 13 bases between. Germline CDR1 KGHSY, CDR2 FQNENV. The DNA of the CDR3 is TGTGCCAGCAGCCAATCGGGGCAGGGTCAGCAGCCCCAGCATTTT. Its translation is CASSQSGQGQQPQHF.

In DNA, the CDR3 is TGCAGCGTTGCTTTTTCGACAGGGTTTGGGTATGAGCAGTTCTTC. Amino acid sequence: CSVAFSTGFGYEQFF. The chain carries TRBV29-1 and TRBJ2-1, with 7 bases that match TRBD1. The length of the CDR3 is 15 residues. The trim removed 4 bases at V and 8 bases at J, leaving 14 bases unmatched. Germline-derived CDR1 and CDR2 are SQVTM and ANQGSEA.

This sequence joins TRBV28 and TRBJ2-5; possibly TRBD1 or TRBD2 for D (6 bases each). Germline V gives CDR1 MDHEN, CDR2 SYDVKM. The CDR3 runs 17 residues. Deletions cut 4 bases from V and 5 bases from J, with 23 bases between. The CDR3 nucleotides are TGTGCCAGCAGTTCCTTGGCCGATCGGGGGCAAAGGGAGACCCAGTACTTC. Residues: CASSSLADRGQRETQYF.

The rearrangement links TRBV4-2 to TRBJ2-5; D ambiguous. This CDR3 is 15 amino acids long. The germline V gene has CDR1 LGHNA and CDR2 YNFKEQ. The germline V and J ends were trimmed by 4 bases and 2 bases, with 14 bases remaining between them. The CDR3 DNA reads TGTGCCAGCAGCCCTACAAGTAGCCTTCAAGAGACCCAGTACTTC. Translating it yields CASSPTSSLQETQYF.

The chain uses TRBV5-6 and TRBJ2-3, with a possible D match to TRBD2 (6 bases). CDR1 and CDR2 (germline): SGHDT, YYEEEE. V was pared by 0 bases and J by 2 bases, with 13 bases between. CDR3 length equals 16 residues. The CDR3 coding sequence is TGTGCCAGCAGCTTGGCCGGGACTTCATACACAGATACGCAGTATTTT. Translated: CASSLAGTSYTDTQYF. Supplemented by reference TRBV5-6 and TRBJ2-3, the full variable domain reads DAGVTQSPTHLIKTRGQQVTLRCSPKSGHDTVSWYQQALGQGPQFIFQYYEEEERQRGNFPDRFSGHQFPNYSSELNVNALLLGDSALYLCASSLAGTSYTDTQYFGPGTRLTVL.

V is TRBV7-6 and J is TRBJ2-2; 8 bases are shared with TRBD2. This CDR3 is 14 amino acids long. The J segment lost 6 bases and the V segment lost 2 bases, leaving 2 bases of the junction unmatched. The germline V gene encodes CDR1 SGHVS and CDR2 FNYEAQ. The CDR3 sequence is CASSLRTSPGELFF. CDR3 DNA: TGTGCCAGCAGCTTACGGACTAGCCCCGGGGAGCTGTTTTTT.

The genes are TRBV7-2 and TRBJ2-2; D gene uncertain. The CDR3 contains 13 residues. V was pared by 3 bases and J by 5 bases, with 7 bases between. Looked up from germline, CDR1 is SGHTA and CDR2 is FQGNSA. This CDR3 reads CASSFQVTGELFF. The CDR3 DNA is TGTGCCAGCAGCTTTCAGGTGACCGGGGAGCTGTTTTTT.

The V gene is TRBV21-1, the J gene TRBJ2-1; the table's D call, TRBD2, has no DNA check behind it. TRBV21-1 has pseudogene status. This CDR3 contains 19 residues. CDR3 nucleotide sequence: TGTGCCAGCAGCAAAGGGGGGAGTAGCGGGAGACAATCCTACAATGAGCAGTTCTTC. This sequence encodes CASSKGGSSGRQSYNEQFF.

The table lists this clone with a few counts. The J gene is TRBJ2-2, the V gene TRBV5-1; 12 bases match TRBD2. J was trimmed by 7 bases and V by 5 bases; bases with no gene match: 6. The length of the CDR3 is 15 residues. The V gene's germline CDR1 is SGHRS and CDR2 YFSETQ. The CDR3 bases are TGCGCCAGCAGGGAGACTAGCGGGAGCTTCGGGGAGCTGTTTTTT. It translates to CASRETSGSFGELFF.